What follows are 23 T cell receptor beta chains derived from one specimen sequenced in a study of vaccination and CD4 T cells after COVID-19. CD4+ T cells that had been cultured provided DNA sequenced with the Oncomine TCR Beta short-read assay. Via MiXCR, TCRdb re-called the PCR reads, giving one row per CDR3 protein. The table records approximately 15,000 distinct CDR3 sequences, 31% of them present only once. Antigens for these TCRs are unknown. The treatment was: roughly nine-day PBMC culture with coronavirus spike peptide pools or control peptides (ViraFEST assay). Material: cultured CD4+ T cells from blood. All receptors derive from a human donor with COVID-19.

The CDR3: CASNIDGNQPQHF. CDR3 bases: TGTGCCAGCAATATTGACGGCAATCAGCCCCAGCATTTT. This chain uses TRBV2 with TRBJ1-5; D uncertain. The CDR3 sequence is 13 residues long. Between the trimmed V and J ends, which lost 7 bases and 2 bases, there was a span of 9 bases. The germline gives CDR1 SNHLY, CDR2 FYNNEI.

This clonotype was counted between two and nine times. J is TRBJ1-6 and V is TRBV25-1; D unresolved. CDR1 and CDR2 from the germline V gene are MGHDK and SYGVNS. V was trimmed by 1 base and J by 0 bases, leaving 10 bases between them. The CDR3 is 17 amino acids. The CDR3 here is CASSESGYSSYNSPLHF. In DNA, the CDR3 is TGTGCCAGCAGTGAATCGGGTTACAGCTCCTATAATTCACCCCTCCACTTT. Looking up the rest from reference TRBV25-1 and TRBJ1-6 gives the full variable domain: EADIYQTPRYLVIGTGKKITLECSQTMGHDKMYWYQQDPGMELHLIHYSYGVNSTEKGDLSSESTVSRIRTEHFPLTLESARPSHTSQYLCASSESGYSSYNSPLHFGNGTRLTVT.

J is TRBJ1-2 and V is TRBV6-1, with TRBD1 as a possible D gene (6 bases). CDR3 length: 14 amino acids. The V end was cut by 6 bases, the J end by 0 bases, with 11 bases between. Germline CDR1 reads MNHNS; CDR2 reads SASEGT. CDR3 DNA: TGTGCCAGCAGGCAGACAGGCACTAACTATGGCTACACCTTC. Residues: CASRQTGTNYGYTF.

This clonotype was counted between two and nine times. The chain uses TRBV27 and TRBJ2-7; 9 bases match TRBD2. Trimming took 1 base from V and 4 from J; bases not matched to a gene: 5. Germline-derived CDR1 and CDR2 are MNHEY and SMNVEV (reference sequence). The CDR3 spans 15 residues. The DNA for the CDR3 is TGTGCCAGCAGTTTATGGCTAGCGGGGTTATACGAGCAGTACTTC. Protein: CASSLWLAGLYEQYF.

This clonotype was observed a handful of times. The chain's CDR3 is CASRTFLAGGHKNIQYF. DNA for the CDR3: TGTGCCAGCAGAACCTTCCTAGCGGGGGGGCACAAAAACATTCAGTACTTC. The chain carries TRBV6-4 and TRBJ2-4, with 12 nucleotides matching TRBD2. CDR1 and CDR2 from the germline V gene are MRHNA and SNTAGT. The CDR3 runs 17 residues. Germline trimming cut 6 bases from V and 3 bases from J; bases unmatched to any gene: 9.

This clonotype was observed a few times. The chain is built from TRBV19 and TRBJ2-7, with D uncertain. Between the trimmed V and J ends, which lost 4 bases and 3 bases, there was a span of 4 bases. In germline, CDR1 is LNHDA, CDR2 SQIVND (reference sequence). The CDR3 contains 11 residues. The CDR3 coding sequence is TGTGCCAGTAGTACGGGCTACGAGCAGTACTTC. This gives the protein CASSTGYEQYF.

This chain joins TRBV20-1 and TRBJ2-1; D may be TRBD2 (6 bases). CDR1 is DFQATT and CDR2 is SNEGSKA in the germline V gene (reference sequence). The CDR3 spans 13 residues. V was clipped by 3 bases and J by 1 base, with 7 bases between them. The CDR3 protein is CSARAGSYNEQFF. In DNA, the CDR3 is TGCAGTGCTAGGGCGGGGTCCTACAATGAGCAGTTCTTC.

This clonotype was observed a few times. This chain joins TRBV7-2 and TRBJ1-6, with TRBD1 matching 8 bases. This CDR3 has 16 residues. The V gene end was trimmed by 5 bases and the J gene end by 3 bases; junction bases not matched to a gene: 6. Germline lookup yields CDR1 SGHTA and CDR2 FQGNSA. CDR3 protein: CASSPRTGYYNSPLHF. Written as DNA, the CDR3 is TGTGCCAGCAGCCCCCGGACAGGGTACTATAATTCACCCCTCCACTTT.

By its share, this clonotype is large. J is TRBJ2-7 and V is TRBV9; 8 bases are shared with TRBD1. Trimming cost V 1 base and J 3 bases; bases outside gene matches: 6. In germline, CDR1 is SGDLS, CDR2 YYNGEE. The CDR3 loop spans 15 amino acids. CDR3 protein: CASSVSAGGVYEQYF. DNA for the CDR3: TGTGCCAGCAGCGTAAGCGCAGGGGGCGTCTACGAGCAGTACTTC.

This clonotype appeared a few times. The rearrangement links TRBV30 to TRBJ2-2; D is ambiguous. CDR1 is GTSNPN and CDR2 is SVGIG in the germline V gene (reference sequence). Trimming cost V 2 bases and J 6 bases, with 13 bases left between them. The CDR3 totals 14 residues. The CDR3 DNA sequence: TGTGCCTGGAGTAGGACGAGAGGAGCCGGGGAGCTGTTTTTT. It encodes CAWSRTRGAGELFF.

Concerning this clonotype: A junction end diverges from the germline sequence, so it may reflect a read error. The V gene is TRBV4-2, the J gene TRBJ2-3; D is unresolved. Germline CDR1 is LGHNA and CDR2 is YNFKEQ. This CDR3 comprises 16 residues. The CDR3 is CASSQLMGSLADTRYF. CDR3 DNA sequence: TGTGCCAGCAGCCAGCTCATGGGGTCGCTCGCAGATACGCGGTATTTT.

The V gene is TRBV14, the J gene TRBJ2-5, with 10 bases that match TRBD1. This CDR3 comprises 15 residues. V lost 3 bases and J lost 5; bases outside the gene matches: 6. CDR1 and CDR2 (germline): SGHDN, FVKESK. The CDR3 spells CASSHDRGRRETQYF. The DNA for the CDR3 is TGTGCCAGCAGCCATGACAGGGGGCGGAGGGAGACCCAGTACTTC.

This clonotype was counted only a few times. This chain joins TRBV11-2 and TRBJ1-1, with a weak D call TRBD1 (5 bases). CDR1 and CDR2 from the germline V gene are SGHAT and FQNNGV. CDR3 length: 15 residues. Trimming left V 3 bases short and J 5 bases short, with 16 bases between. The CDR3 region is CASSFLQGRGTEAFF. CDR3 DNA: TGTGCCAGCAGCTTCCTTCAGGGTCGGGGTACTGAAGCTTTCTTT.

V is TRBV12-3 or TRBV12-4 and J is TRBJ2-5; no definite D call. The CDR3 length is 13 residues. V lost 5 bases, J lost 6 bases, and 13 bases lay in between. The DNA for the CDR3 is TGTGCCAGCAGTAAGGTAGTCGTGAAGACCCAGTACTTC. This encodes CASSKVVVKTQYF.

There are a few counts of this clonotype. The gene calls are TRBV7-9 and TRBJ1-4; D call uncertain. V lost 5 bases to trimming and J lost 8 bases, with 21 bases between them. The CDR3 length is 16 residues. Germline V CDR1 and CDR2: SEHNR, FQNEAQ (reference sequence). CDR3 DNA: TGTGCCAGCAGCCCACTAGGTCGTAGGGAGGAGGAAAAACTGTTTTTT. It translates to CASSPLGRREEEKLFF.

Only a few counts were recorded for this clonotype. J is TRBJ1-1 and V is TRBV5-4; D possibly corresponds to TRBD1 (5 bases). The CDR3 runs 14 residues. Germline V CDR1 and CDR2: SGHNT, YYREEE (reference sequence). V lost 2 bases and J 0 bases, leaving 8 bases between the germline ends. The CDR3 region is CASSFEGLNTEAFF. CDR3 coding DNA: TGTGCCAGCAGCTTCGAGGGGTTGAACACTGAAGCTTTCTTT.

This clonotype appeared a few times. The rearrangement joins TRBV20-1 to TRBJ2-7; 14 bases line up with TRBD2. The CDR3 sequence is 14 residues long. Germline-derived CDR1 and CDR2 are DFQATT and SNEGSKA (reference sequence). CDR3 in amino acids: CGGLAGGNSYEQYF. The DNA for the CDR3 is TGCGGTGGACTAGCGGGGGGAAACTCCTACGAGCAGTACTTC.

This chain links TRBV5-1 with TRBJ1-2, with D possibly TRBD1 on 5 matching bases. The CDR3 is 15 residues long. V lost 7 bases, J lost 1 base, and 17 bases lay in between. The germline V gene has CDR1 SGHRS and CDR2 YFSETQ. The CDR3 reads CASGPGQQINYGYTF. The CDR3, as DNA: TGCGCCAGCGGCCCGGGGCAGCAGATTAACTATGGCTACACCTTC.

This clonotype is a singleton in its sample. The rearrangement joins TRBV19 to TRBJ1-5; a possible D gene is TRBD1 (5 bases). Germline CDR1 and CDR2: LNHDA and SQIVND (reference sequence). V lost 6 bases, J lost 5 bases, and 11 bases lay in between. The CDR3 loop spans 13 amino acids. CDR3 in amino acids: CASRVGVHQPQHF. In DNA, the CDR3 is TGTGCCAGTAGGGTAGGGGTTCATCAGCCCCAGCATTTT.

This chain joins TRBV7-8 and TRBJ2-7, with 15 bases that match TRBD2. The CDR3 is 17 amino acids. Germline V gene sequence: CDR1 SGHVS, CDR2 FQNEAQ. V lost 5 bases to trimming and J lost 4 bases; unmatched junction nucleotides: 9. As DNA, the CDR3 is TGTGCCAGCAGCCCTAGGGGACTAGCGGGGGGCACGTACGAGCAGTACTTC. Protein product: CASSPRGLAGGTYEQYF.

The V gene is TRBV28, the J gene TRBJ1-5, with D perhaps matching TRBD1 (6 bases). The CDR3 spans 15 residues. Trimming removed 3 bases at V and 3 bases at J, with 12 bases between. Germline loops: CDR1 MDHEN, CDR2 SYDVKM. CDR3 protein: CASSFMDRSNQPQHF. In DNA, the CDR3 is TGTGCCAGCAGTTTTATGGACAGATCCAATCAGCCCCAGCATTTT.

Notes on this clonotype: At one of its ends the junction is not consistent with the germline gene, which may arise from a read error. The chain carries TRBV19 and TRBJ2-7, with D uncertain. The CDR3 runs to 13 residues. Looked up from germline, CDR1 is LNHDA and CDR2 is SQIVND (reference sequence). CDR3 DNA: TGTGTCAGTAGTCCTCAGACTTTCTACGAGCAGTACTTC. Amino acid sequence: CVSSPQTFYEQYF.

CDR3 nucleotide sequence: TGTGCCAGCAGCTTGGGACTAGCGGGCCAAGAGACCCAGTACTTC. Translated: CASSLGLAGQETQYF. This chain uses TRBV5-6 with TRBJ2-5, with TRBD2 matching 10 bases. This CDR3 region has 15 residues. The germline CDR1 and CDR2 sequences are SGHDT and YYEEEE. J lost 1 base, V lost 0 bases, and 0 bases had no gene match.